This T cell receptor beta chain is drawn from a study of T cells expressing NK-cell markers. TCRdb reprocessed the 5' RACE reads, keeping one entry per CDR3 protein, no DNA. Here the sample table reports over 350,000 distinct CDR3 sequences. Germline V CDR1 and CDR2: MNHNY, SVGAGI (reference sequence). The CDR3 sequence is 15 residues long. The source of this sequence is a woman aged 50 to 60 in good health. The chain joins TRBV6-6 to TRBJ2-4; TCRdb calls TRBD2, which cannot be checked without DNA. The sample was blood T cells: a sorted CD56 or NKG2C T cell subset, CD4+ or CD8+ T cells, or bulk PBMC T cells (not recorded which). The CDR3 loop reads CASTSRALAKNIQYF.